Below, 22 T cell receptor beta chains from the same sample are listed, as sequenced in a study of yellow fever vaccine responses in identical twins. Each CDR3 protein gets one entry after TCRdb re-called the RT-PCR reads with MiXCR. This sample carries roughly 18,000 distinct CDR3 sequences, roughly 60% of them seen once, and the ten largest clones take roughly 8.4%. Sequencing was performed on T cells from blood (PBMCs), unsorted or a sorted subset (not recorded which), taken before or after yellow fever vaccination (not recorded which). All receptors come from a woman aged 18-35 years who received the yellow fever vaccine.

The rearrangement uses TRBV5-6 and TRBJ2-7; tentative D call: TRBD1 (5 bases). The CDR3 consists of 14 residues. V lost 1 base and J lost 3, with 11 bases in between. Germline V CDR1 and CDR2: SGHDT, YYEEEE. CDR3 region: CASSLRGSGYEQYV. The CDR3 nucleotides read TGTGCCAGCAGCTTGAGGGGATCTGGCTACGAGCAGTACGTC.

This rearrangement joins TRBV2 to TRBJ2-7, with D unclear. The V and J ends lost 6 bases and 0 bases respectively, with 12 bases between them. The CDR3 loop spans 14 amino acids. In germline, CDR1 is SNHLY, CDR2 FYNNEI. DNA of the CDR3: TGTGCCAGCAGATTTAGCCTGAGCTCCTACGAGCAGTACTTC. As protein: CASRFSLSSYEQYF.

This clonotype was observed a few times. The chain recombines TRBV18 with TRBJ1-5, with D perhaps matching TRBD1 (5 bases). V shed 4 bases and J shed 2 bases, with 9 bases lying between them. This CDR3 is 14 amino acids long. CDR1 is KGHSH and CDR2 is LQKENI in the germline V gene. CDR3 DNA: TGTGCCAGCTCACTAACAGGTGGCAATCAGCCCCAGCATTTT. This gives the protein CASSLTGGNQPQHF.

V is TRBV28 and J is TRBJ2-1; D is perhaps TRBD1 or TRBD2 (5 bases each). This CDR3 region has 16 residues. Germline V gene lookup returns CDR1 MDHEN and CDR2 SYDVKM. V was cut by 6 bases and J by 5 bases, with 20 bases left in between. CDR3 protein: CASSLGAFTTNNEQFF. The CDR3 bases are TGTGCCAGCAGCCTCGGGGCTTTTACTACAAACAATGAGCAGTTCTTC.

The V call is TRBV18, the J call TRBJ2-1, with D possibly matching TRBD1 (5 bases). V was pared by 4 bases and J by 2 bases, with 9 bases between. From germline, CDR1 is KGHSH and CDR2 LQKENI. This CDR3 is 14 amino acids long. CDR3 sequence: CASSLRQPYNEQFF. Written as DNA, the CDR3 is TGTGCCAGCTCACTTCGACAGCCCTACAATGAGCAGTTCTTC.

CDR3 in DNA: TGTGCCAGCTACCGAGGGGGGATCACTGAAGCTTTCTTT. Translation: CASYRGGITEAFF. V usage is TRBV6-1 and J usage is TRBJ1-1, with TRBD1 as a possible D gene (6 bases). The CDR3 extends over 13 amino acids. Trimming pared 8 bases from V and 4 bases from J, leaving 14 bases between. CDR1 and CDR2 from the germline V gene are MNHNS and SASEGT.

CDR3 protein: CASSSRDTDGYTF. CDR3 DNA: TGTGCCAGCAGTTCGAGAGACACTGATGGCTACACCTTC. This sequence joins TRBV12-3 or TRBV12-4 and TRBJ1-2; D remains unclear. This CDR3 is 13 amino acids long. Deletions cut 4 bases from V and 6 bases from J, with 12 bases between.

V and J are TRBV27 and TRBJ2-3; the D is unclear. Germline-derived CDR1 and CDR2 are MNHEY and SMNVEV (reference sequence). The ends were cut back, 3 bases at V and 6 bases at J, with 4 bases in the middle. The CDR3 length is 11 residues. The CDR3 coding sequence is TGTGCCAGCAGTTTGGGGGATACGCAGTATTTT. It encodes CASSLGDTQYF.

The chain uses TRBV29-1 and TRBJ2-1; D unresolved. This CDR3 has 10 amino acids. The germline CDR1 and CDR2 sequences are SQVTM and ANQGSEA. The V gene lost 5 bases and the J gene lost 4 bases, with 3 bases spanning the gap. The CDR3 nucleotides read TGCAGCGTTTGGTACAATGAGCAGTTCTTC. It is translated as CSVWYNEQFF.

The chain is built from TRBV5-1 and TRBJ1-4; D gene uncertain. Germline CDR1 and CDR2: SGHRS and YFSETQ. The CDR3 has 11 residues. V dropped 1 base and J dropped 8 bases, with 3 bases sitting between them. The CDR3 region has the DNA TGCGCCAGCAGCTTGTCCGAAAAACTGTTTTTT. Translation gives CASSLSEKLFF.

V is TRBV7-1 and J is TRBJ1-1; D is undetermined. TRBV7-1 is designated an ORF whose function remains uncertain. The CDR3 has 14 residues. V was cut by 5 bases and J by 4 bases, with 14 bases left in between. CDR3 protein: CASSAQWSSTEAFF. The CDR3 DNA sequence: TGTGCCAGCAGCGCACAGTGGTCGAGCACTGAAGCTTTCTTT.

The chain uses TRBV14 and TRBJ1-2; 8 bases are a match to TRBD1. J was trimmed by 7 bases and V by 0 bases; bases with no gene match: 10. The CDR3 has 16 residues. Germline V gives CDR1 SGHDN, CDR2 FVKESK. The CDR3 region has the DNA TGTGCCAGCAGCCAAGATATGGGCCAGGGGGCGGCTGGCTACACCTTC. Amino acids: CASSQDMGQGAAGYTF.

The rearrangement links TRBV29-1 to TRBJ2-1, with D perhaps TRBD1 or TRBD2 (5 bases each). V dropped 7 bases and J dropped 9 bases, with 19 bases sitting between them. The CDR3 loop spans 13 amino acids. Germline values: CDR1 SQVTM, CDR2 ANQGSEA. The CDR3: CSADRDLNGEQFF. The CDR3 DNA reads TGCAGCGCTGACCGGGACCTAAATGGTGAGCAGTTCTTC.

In this sample, this clonotype turned up a few times. V usage is TRBV29-1 and J usage is TRBJ1-2; 7 bases match TRBD1. Germline assignment: CDR1 SQVTM and CDR2 ANQGSEA. The CDR3 totals 14 residues. J was trimmed by 4 bases and V by 4 bases; bases with no gene match: 9. CDR3 amino acids: CSVGTGGGIYGYTF. The CDR3 DNA follows: TGCAGCGTTGGGACAGGAGGGGGAATCTATGGCTACACCTTC. The entire variable domain, with the rest obtained from reference TRBV29-1 and TRBJ1-2, is as follows: SAVISQKPSRDICQRGTSLTIQCQVDSQVTMMFWYRQQPGQSLTLIATANQGSEATYESGFVIDKFPISRPNLTFSTLTVSNMSPEDSSIYLCSVGTGGGIYGYTFGSGTRLTVV.

The chain recombines TRBV5-6 with TRBJ1-2; D uncertain. V was trimmed by 2 bases and J by 3 bases, leaving 8 bases between them. The CDR3 contains 13 residues. The germline CDR1 and CDR2 sequences are SGHDT and YYEEEE. The CDR3 region is CASSLGSYYGYTF. In DNA, the CDR3 is TGTGCCAGCAGCTTAGGCAGCTACTATGGCTACACCTTC.

This clonotype has a handful of counts. This chain joins TRBV27 and TRBJ2-1; 12 bases match TRBD2. This CDR3 has 17 residues. Looked up from germline, CDR1 is MNHEY and CDR2 is SMNVEV (reference sequence). Trimming cost V 5 bases and J 0 bases; bases outside gene matches: 5. CDR3 loop: CASSPSSGGDSYNEQFF. The CDR3 nucleotides read TGTGCCAGCAGTCCCTCTAGCGGGGGGGACTCCTACAATGAGCAGTTCTTC.

The chain employs TRBV7-9 and TRBJ1-2; D gene uncertain. Between the trimmed V and J ends, which lost 7 bases and 5 bases, there was a span of 17 bases. Looked up from germline, CDR1 is SEHNR and CDR2 is FQNEAQ (reference sequence). The CDR3 extends over 14 amino acids. The CDR3 nucleotides read TGTGCCAGCACCATATCCCCGGAGAGGTATGGCTACACCTTC. Translated, it gives CASTISPERYGYTF.

The chain has TRBV11-3 and TRBJ1-2, with 7 bases aligning to TRBD1. Germline CDR1 reads SGHNT; CDR2 reads YENEEA. V lost 1 base, J lost 8 bases, and 7 bases stayed unmatched. The CDR3 consists of 14 residues. The CDR3 DNA follows: TGTGCCAGCAGCTTAGGTGGTACAGGGGTCGGCTACACCTTC. Its protein product is CASSLGGTGVGYTF.

The CDR3 DNA reads as TGTGCCAGCAGTTGGGGGGGGAGCAATGAGCAGTTCTTC. Protein sequence: CASSWGGSNEQFF. The V gene is TRBV28, the J gene TRBJ2-1; 7 bases map to TRBD2. Germline V gene sequence: CDR1 MDHEN, CDR2 SYDVKM. The CDR3 extends over 13 amino acids. The trim removed 4 bases at V and 6 bases at J, leaving 3 bases unmatched.

The sample holds a few counts of this clonotype. The chain combines TRBV12-3 or TRBV12-4 with TRBJ2-1, with 11 bases fitting TRBD2. CDR3 length: 14 residues. V gave up 5 bases and J gave up 15 bases; unmatched junction bases: 12. Written as DNA, the CDR3 is TGTGCCAGCAGTGTCCATAGCGGGAGGGCCGGGCCGTTCTTC. Amino acid sequence: CASSVHSGRAGPFF.

V gene TRBV5-1 combines with J gene TRBJ2-7, with a tentative D call TRBD1 (5 bases). Germline CDR1 SGHRS, CDR2 YFSETQ. This CDR3 has 16 residues. Between the trimmed V and J ends, which lost 4 bases and 0 bases, there was a span of 17 bases. Written as DNA, the CDR3 is TGCGCCAGCAGCAAGGGGCTTAGTCTAGACTCCTACGAGCAGTACTTC. Protein product: CASSKGLSLDSYEQYF.

The chain links TRBV6-5 to TRBJ2-3; 9 bases line up with TRBD2. V gave up 2 bases and J gave up 4 bases; unmatched junction bases: 4. The CDR3 is 15 amino acids. Germline CDR1 reads MNHEY; CDR2 reads SVGAGI. The CDR3 reads CASSYLAGTSDTQYF. CDR3 sequence (DNA): TGTGCCAGCAGTTACCTAGCGGGAACCTCAGATACGCAGTATTTT.